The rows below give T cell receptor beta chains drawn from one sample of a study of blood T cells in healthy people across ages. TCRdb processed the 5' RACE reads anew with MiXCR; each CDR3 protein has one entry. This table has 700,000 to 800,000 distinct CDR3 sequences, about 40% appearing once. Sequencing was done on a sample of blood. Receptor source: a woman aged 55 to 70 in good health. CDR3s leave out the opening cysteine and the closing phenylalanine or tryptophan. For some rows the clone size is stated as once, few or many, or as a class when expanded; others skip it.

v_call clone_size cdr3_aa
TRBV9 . ASSTTSAGLEQY
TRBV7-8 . ASSFFRADTQY
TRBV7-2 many ASSLVSLSGANVLT
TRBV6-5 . ASSHSSYQPQH
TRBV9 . ASSERGLRETQY
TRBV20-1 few SASDRDGYT
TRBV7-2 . ASSLALGAGNQPQH
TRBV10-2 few ASSEAGGSYEQY
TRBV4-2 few ASSQLQLAGVTDTQY
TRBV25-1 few ASSDGSGGSLHNEQF
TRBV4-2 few ASSQEGRQAGEKLF
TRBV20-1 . SVLDGTNEQY
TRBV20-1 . SAKPGQVQLAKNIQY
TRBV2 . ATSDRGDEKLF
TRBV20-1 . SARDPGTAPGHLH
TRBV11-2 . ASSPLVEGRGGPVNRYNEQF
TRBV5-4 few ASSFLAGVRFSTDTQY
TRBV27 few ASKDRLVEKLF
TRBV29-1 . GALREGTKNIQY
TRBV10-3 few AISEYRGDYGYT
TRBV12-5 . ASGLVGIGDTFYEQY
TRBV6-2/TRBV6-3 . ASSYLAGAPNEQY
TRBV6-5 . ASSILAGRETQY
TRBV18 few ASSPGQGAGDTQY
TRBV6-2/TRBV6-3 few ASSYRGDEQF
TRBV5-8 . ASSLWSGTGLLNTEAF
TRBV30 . AWSVHGNYGYT
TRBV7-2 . ASSLWRSSYEQY
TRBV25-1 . ASSATVGGTSGYGYT
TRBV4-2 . ASKGATVSYEQY
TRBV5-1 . ASSRDLESTDTQY
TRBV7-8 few ASSLGRVGSGELF
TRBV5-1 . ASSPDRTEQY
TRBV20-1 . SARGRGRSYNSPLH
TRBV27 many ASSLSWQDDGYT
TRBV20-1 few SARDPQREYEQY
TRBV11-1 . ASSLSGTGADTQY
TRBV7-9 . ASSPEPGQDHGYT
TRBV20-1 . SAQLARETQY
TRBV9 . ASSVGARRGDEQY
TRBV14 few ASSQGDTSGGAETQY
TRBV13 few ASSFRGAAHEQY
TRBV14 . ASSQDTLAPNLQQF
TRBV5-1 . ASSLRQDGLGELF
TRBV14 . ASSQGGSTYEQY
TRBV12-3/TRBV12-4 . ASRLGGTNEQY
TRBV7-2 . VSSLASGRRNEQF
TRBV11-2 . ASSLSRQGLREQY
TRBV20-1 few SASGSGSPYEQY
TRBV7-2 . ASSTGGGADTQY
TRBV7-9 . ASSLGLADGYEQY
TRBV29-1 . SPRDRMNYGYT
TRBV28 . AGRLDGSSYEQY
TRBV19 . ASIGENIQY
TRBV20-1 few SALTRTGDAGQY